This T cell receptor (beta chain) was found in a study of post-analysis software for immune sequencing data. Study details: Relapsing-remitting, secondary progressive and progressive-relapsing multiple sclerosis were all included among the disease courses.

This clonotype was recorded a few times. As yet, its antigen is unknown. TCR beta libraries were prepared from cDNA with unique molecular identifiers. There were roughly 0.9 to 10 million T cells, and 480,000 or so cDNA molecules came from them. One entry per CDR3 protein results from TCRdb running MiXCR on the PCR reads. The table records a few hundred thousand distinct CDR3 sequences, about 40% of them present only once. General study findings and limits: Samples made in the same batch grouped tightly together by F measure. The normalized Chao1 diversity of multiple sclerosis patients was significantly lower than that of controls.

The material sequenced was blood. The sequence came from a girl aged 2 to 10 with multiple sclerosis.

The chain's CDR3 is CATGETQYF. CDR3 nucleotides: TGTGCCACGGGGGAGACCCAGTACTTC. The V gene is TRBV7-3, the J gene TRBJ2-5; possibly TRBD2 for D (5 bases). CDR1 and CDR2 (germline): SGHTA, FQGTGA. The CDR3 consists of 9 residues. Deletions cut 10 bases from V and 5 bases from J, with 5 bases between. Based on the CDR3 plus reference TRBV7-3 and TRBJ2-5, the full variable domain is GAGVSQTPSNKVTEKGKYVELRCDPISGHTALYWYRQSLGQGPEFLIYFQGTGAADDSGLPNDRFFAVRPEGSVSTLKIQRTERGDSAVYLCATGETQYFGPGTRLLVL.